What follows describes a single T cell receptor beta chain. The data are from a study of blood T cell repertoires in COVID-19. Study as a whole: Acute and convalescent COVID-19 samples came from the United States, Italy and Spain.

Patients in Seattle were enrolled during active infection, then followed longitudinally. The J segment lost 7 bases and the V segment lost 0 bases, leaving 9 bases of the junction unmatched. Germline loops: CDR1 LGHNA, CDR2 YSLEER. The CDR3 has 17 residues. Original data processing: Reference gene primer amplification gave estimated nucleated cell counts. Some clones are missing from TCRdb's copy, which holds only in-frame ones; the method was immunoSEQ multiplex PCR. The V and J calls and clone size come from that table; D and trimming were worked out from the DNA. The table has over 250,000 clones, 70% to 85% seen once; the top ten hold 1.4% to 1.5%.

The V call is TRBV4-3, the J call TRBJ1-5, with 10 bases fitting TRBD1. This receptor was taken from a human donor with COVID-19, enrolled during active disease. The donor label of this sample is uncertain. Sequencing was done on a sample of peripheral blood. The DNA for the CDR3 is TGCGCCAGCAGCCAAGATAGGACAGGGGGATTTCGACAGCCCCAGCATTTT. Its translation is CASSQDRTGGFRQPQHF.